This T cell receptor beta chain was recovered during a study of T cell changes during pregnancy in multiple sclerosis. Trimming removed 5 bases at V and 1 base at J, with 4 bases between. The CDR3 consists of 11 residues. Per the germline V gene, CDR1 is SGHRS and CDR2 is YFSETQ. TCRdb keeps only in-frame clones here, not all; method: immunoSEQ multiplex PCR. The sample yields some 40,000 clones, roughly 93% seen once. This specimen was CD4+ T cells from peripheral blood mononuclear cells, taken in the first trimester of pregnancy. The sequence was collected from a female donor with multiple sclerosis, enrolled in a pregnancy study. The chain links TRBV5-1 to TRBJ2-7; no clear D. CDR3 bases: TGCGCCAGCAGAGCGTCCTACGAGCAGTACTTC. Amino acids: CASRASYEQYF. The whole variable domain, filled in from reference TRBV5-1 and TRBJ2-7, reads KAGVTQTPRYLIKTRGQQVTLSCSPISGHRSVSWYQQTPGQGLQFLFEYFSETQRNKGNFPGRFSGRQFSNSRSEMNVSTLELGDSALYLCASRASYEQYFGPGTRLTVT.